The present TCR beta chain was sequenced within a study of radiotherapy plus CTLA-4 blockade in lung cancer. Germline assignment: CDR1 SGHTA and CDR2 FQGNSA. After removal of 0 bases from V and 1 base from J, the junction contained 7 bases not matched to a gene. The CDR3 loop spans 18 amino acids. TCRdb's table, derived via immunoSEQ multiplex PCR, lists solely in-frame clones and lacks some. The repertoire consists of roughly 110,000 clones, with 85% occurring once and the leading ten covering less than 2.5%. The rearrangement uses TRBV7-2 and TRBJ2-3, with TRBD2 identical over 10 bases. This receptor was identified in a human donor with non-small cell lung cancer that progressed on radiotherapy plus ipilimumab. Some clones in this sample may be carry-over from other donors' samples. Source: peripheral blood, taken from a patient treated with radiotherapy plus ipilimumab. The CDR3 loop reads CASSLALALAGGTDTQYF. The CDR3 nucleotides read TGTGCCAGCAGCTTAGCCCTAGCTCTAGCGGGGGGCACAGATACGCAGTATTTT.